This TCR beta chain comes out of a study of blood T cells in healthy people across ages. A second 7 to 11 cycle PCR used barcoded and J-beta primers. MiXCR, applied by TCRdb to the 5' RACE reads, yields one record per CDR3 protein. The sample has about 1.6 million distinct CDR3 sequences, about 35% seen once; the top ten hold approximately 11%. This clonotype was observed a few times. The CDR3 extends over 15 amino acids. In germline, CDR1 is MDHEN, CDR2 SYDVKM. V shed 1 base and J 3 bases; nucleotides not matched to a gene: 4. Whenever a sample was processed, at least 6 million PBMCs were isolated. The TCR sequence derives from a woman aged 25-40 years in good health. This chain uses TRBV28 with TRBJ2-7; 9 nucleotides align to TRBD1. Sequences were obtained from blood. CDR3 DNA sequence: TGTGCCAGCAGTTTATCGGACAGGGGAGGCTACGAGCAGTACTTC. Translation: CASSLSDRGGYEQYF.